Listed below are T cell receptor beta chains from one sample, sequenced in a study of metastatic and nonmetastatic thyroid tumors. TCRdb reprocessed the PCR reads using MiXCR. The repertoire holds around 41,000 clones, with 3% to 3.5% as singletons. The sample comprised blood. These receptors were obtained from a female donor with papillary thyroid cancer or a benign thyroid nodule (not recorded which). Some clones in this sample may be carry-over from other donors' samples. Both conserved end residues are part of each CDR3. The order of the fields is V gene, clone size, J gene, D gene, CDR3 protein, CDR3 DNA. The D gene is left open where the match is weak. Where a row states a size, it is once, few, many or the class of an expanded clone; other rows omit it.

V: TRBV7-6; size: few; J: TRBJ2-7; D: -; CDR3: CASSLAGAGALHEQYF; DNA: TGTGCCAGCAGCTTAGCGGGGGCGGGAGCTTTGCACGAGCAGTACTTC
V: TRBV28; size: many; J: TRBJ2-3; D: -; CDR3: CASSSLEIFTDTQYF; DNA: TGTGCCAGCAGTTCACTAGAGATATTCACAGATACGCAGTATTTT
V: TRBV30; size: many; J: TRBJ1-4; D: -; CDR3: CAWERGISNEKLFF; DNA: TGTGCCTGGGAGCGCGGGATCTCTAATGAAAAACTGTTTTTT
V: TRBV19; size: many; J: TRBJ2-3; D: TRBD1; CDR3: CASSRQGLGSIDTQYF; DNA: TGTGCCAGTAGCCGACAGGGTTTGGGATCCATAGATACGCAGTATTTT
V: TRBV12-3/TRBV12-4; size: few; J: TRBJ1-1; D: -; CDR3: CASSPSGRNREAFF; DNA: TGTGCCAGCAGCCCTTCCGGGAGAAACCGTGAAGCTTTCTTT
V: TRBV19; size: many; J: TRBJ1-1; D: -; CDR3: CASSILGPATEAFF; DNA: TGTGCCAGTAGTATTTTGGGGCCCGCCACTGAAGCTTTCTTT
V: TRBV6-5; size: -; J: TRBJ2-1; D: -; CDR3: CASSYSTDVPYNEQFF; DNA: TGTGCCAGCAGTTACTCGACCGACGTCCCCTACAATGAGCAGTTCTTC
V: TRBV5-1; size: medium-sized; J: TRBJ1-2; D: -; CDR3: CASSLATGSRSFYGYTF; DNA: TGCGCCAGCAGCTTGGCTACGGGAAGCAGGAGTTTTTATGGCTACACCTTC
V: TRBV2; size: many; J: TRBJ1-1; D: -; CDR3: CASSATGGTEAFF; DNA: TGTGCCAGCAGCGCGACGGGGGGCACTGAAGCTTTCTTT
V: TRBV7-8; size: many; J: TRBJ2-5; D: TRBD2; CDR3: CASSLSLAGQETQYF; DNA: TGTGCCAGCAGTTTGAGCCTAGCGGGCCAAGAGACCCAGTACTTC
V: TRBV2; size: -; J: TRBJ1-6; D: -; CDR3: CASSGFFGSPLHF; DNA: TGTGCCAGCAGTGGCTTTTTTGGTTCACCCCTCCACTTT
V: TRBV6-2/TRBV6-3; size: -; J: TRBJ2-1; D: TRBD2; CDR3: CASNPGLDVNEQFF; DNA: TGTGCCAGCAACCCGGGACTAGACGTCAATGAGCAGTTCTTC
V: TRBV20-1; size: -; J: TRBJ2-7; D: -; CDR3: CSAASGRFSYEQHF; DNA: TGCAGTGCTGCCAGTGGGAGATTCTCCTACGAGCAGCACTTC
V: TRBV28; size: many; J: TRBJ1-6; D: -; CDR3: CASTSTNSPLHF; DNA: TGTGCCAGCACTTCAACTAATTCACCCCTCCACTTT
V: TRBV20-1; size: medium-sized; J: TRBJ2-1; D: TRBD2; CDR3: CSAPMLAGGYNEQFF; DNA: TGCAGTGCTCCCATGCTAGCGGGAGGGTACAATGAGCAGTTCTTC
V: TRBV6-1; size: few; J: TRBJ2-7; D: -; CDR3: CATAARSYEQYF; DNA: TGTGCCACAGCGGCAAGATCCTACGAGCAGTACTTC
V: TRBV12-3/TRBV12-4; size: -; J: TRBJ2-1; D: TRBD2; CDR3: CASSLGGAGGPSQFF; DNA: TGTGCCAGCAGCCTAGGAGGAGCGGGAGGGCCCTCGCAGTTCTTC
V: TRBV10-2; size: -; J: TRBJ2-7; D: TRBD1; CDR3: CASLRDSSYEQYF; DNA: TGCGCCAGCCTTCGGGACAGCTCCTACGAGCAGTACTTC
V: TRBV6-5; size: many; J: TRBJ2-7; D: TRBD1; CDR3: CASSYSGTAYEQYF; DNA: TGTGCCAGCAGTTACTCGGGGACAGCCTACGAGCAGTACTTC
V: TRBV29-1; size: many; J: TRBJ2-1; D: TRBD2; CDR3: CSVEDPGGSSYNEQFF; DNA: TGCAGCGTTGAAGATCCGGGCGGGAGCTCCTACAATGAGCAGTTCTTC
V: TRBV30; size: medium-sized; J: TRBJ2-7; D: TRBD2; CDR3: CASRAGAYEQYF; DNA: TGTGCCAGCCGGGCGGGAGCCTACGAGCAGTACTTC
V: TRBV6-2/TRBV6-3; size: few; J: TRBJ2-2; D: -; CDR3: CASSYGSNMVGELFF; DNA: TGTGCCAGCAGTTACGGGTCGAATATGGTCGGGGAGCTGTTTTTT
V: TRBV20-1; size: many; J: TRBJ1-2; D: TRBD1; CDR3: CSASFRKTGTNYGYTF; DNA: TGCAGTGCTAGTTTTAGAAAGACAGGGACTAACTATGGCTACACCTTC
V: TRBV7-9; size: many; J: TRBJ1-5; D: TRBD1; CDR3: CASSTSTGGFEQPQHF; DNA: TGTGCCAGCAGCACTTCAACAGGGGGTTTCGAACAGCCCCAGCATTTT
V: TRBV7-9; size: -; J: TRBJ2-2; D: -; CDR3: CASSLGIGELFF; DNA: TGTGCCAGCAGCTTAGGGATCGGGGAGCTGTTTTTT
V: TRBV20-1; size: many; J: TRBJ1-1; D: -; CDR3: CSARVVSGAANTEAFF; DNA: TGCAGTGCTAGAGTCGTATCGGGGGCTGCGAACACTGAAGCTTTCTTT
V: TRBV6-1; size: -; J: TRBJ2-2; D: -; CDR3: CASKVVVANTGELFF; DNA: TGTGCCAGCAAAGTGGTAGTGGCGAACACCGGGGAGCTGTTTTTT
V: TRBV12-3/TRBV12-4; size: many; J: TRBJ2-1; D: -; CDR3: CASSLGGSDEQFF; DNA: TGTGCCAGCAGTTTGGGGGGTTCGGATGAGCAGTTCTTC
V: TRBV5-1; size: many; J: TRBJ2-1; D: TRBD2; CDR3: CASSWQGSGANDEQFF; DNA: TGCGCCAGCAGCTGGCAGGGAAGCGGGGCTAACGATGAGCAGTTCTTC